The clone carrying this TCR beta chain was recorded a few times. Genomic DNA templated the TCR beta VDJ and CDR3 profiling. From the reads, TCRdb called clonotypes with MiXCR, one entry per CDR3 protein. The sample carries approximately 260,000 distinct CDR3 sequences, 70% to 85% recorded once. The entry originates in a study of CD8+CD57+ T cells in acquired aplastic anemia. CD8+CD57+ cell expansion, shown by flow cytometry, had occurred in the patients selected for sequencing. Germline CDR1 SQVTM, CDR2 ANQGSEA. This CDR3 has 14 residues. V gave up 0 bases and J gave up 1 base; unmatched junction bases: 0.

The chain combines TRBV29-1 with TRBJ2-3; 8 bases agree with TRBD2. The sample was sorted CD4+, CD8+, or CD8+CD57+ T cells (not recorded which) from PBMCs. The TCR comes from a human donor with aplastic anemia. CDR3: CSVEERGGTDTQYF. CDR3 nucleotides: TGCAGCGTTGAAGAGCGGGGGGGCACAGATACGCAGTATTTT.